A selection of T cell receptor beta chains follows, all from one sample in a study of T cells after yellow fever vaccination. TCRdb recomputed calls from the 5' RACE reads with MiXCR, one row per CDR3 protein. This table holds 45,000 to 60,000 distinct CDR3 sequences, approximately 6.6% found once. This specimen was CD8+ T cells not binding an NS4B(214-222) dextramer, sorted from PBMCs, taken around 45 days after the first yellow fever vaccination. The receptors here all came from a man aged 18 to 35 who received the YFV17D yellow fever vaccine. The CDR3 runs from the conserved cysteine through the conserved F or W. D genes are given only for firm matches. The size field is filled for only some rows; it gives once, few, many or a size class.

abundance,len,j_gene,d_gene,v_gene,CDR3aa,CDR3nt
many,16,TRBJ2-2,-,TRBV20-1,CSAEAVMGAPTGELFF,TGCAGTGCCGAAGCGGTGATGGGGGCCCCCACCGGGGAGCTGTTTTTT
many,13,TRBJ2-5,TRBD2,TRBV10-2,CASSGLAEETQYF,TGCGCCAGCTCTGGACTAGCCGAAGAGACCCAGTACTTC
-,15,TRBJ2-1,TRBD1,TRBV7-9,CASSRRGRQGNEQFF,TGTGCCAGCAGCCGACGAGGGAGACAGGGCAATGAGCAGTTCTTC
-,13,TRBJ1-1,-,TRBV7-3,CASSLTLATEAFF,TGTGCCAGCAGCTTAACTTTGGCGACTGAAGCTTTCTTT
many,14,TRBJ1-6,TRBD1,TRBV27,CASRLTGGISPLHF,TGTGCCAGCAGACTAACAGGGGGCATCTCACCCCTCCACTTT
many,14,TRBJ1-5,TRBD1,TRBV20-1,CSARDRGSNQPQHF,TGCAGTGCTAGGGACAGGGGTAGCAATCAGCCCCAGCATTTT
-,13,TRBJ1-2,-,TRBV12-3/TRBV12-4,CAHPDRGNYGYTF,TGTGCCCACCCGGACAGAGGCAACTATGGCTACACCTTC
many,15,TRBJ2-6,-,TRBV4-1,CASSQEQFGANVLTF,TGCGCCAGCAGCCAAGAACAGTTTGGGGCCAACGTCCTGACTTTC
-,14,TRBJ2-5,TRBD1,TRBV4-1,CASSRGTDQETQYF,TGCGCCAGCAGCCGTGGGACAGACCAAGAGACCCAGTACTTC
many,17,TRBJ2-3,TRBD2,TRBV12-3/TRBV12-4,CASSFRRTSGYTDTQYF,TGTGCCAGCAGTTTTCGTCGGACTAGCGGTTACACAGATACGCAGTATTTT
many,12,TRBJ2-7,-,TRBV29-1,CSVETRDYEQYF,TGCAGCGTTGAAACTAGGGATTACGAGCAGTACTTC
-,15,TRBJ2-1,TRBD2,TRBV6-2/TRBV6-3,CASSYSGGARNEQFF,TGTGCCAGCAGTTACAGCGGGGGGGCCAGGAATGAGCAGTTCTTC
many,16,TRBJ2-5,-,TRBV9,CASSPPAQGRQETQYF,TGTGCCAGCAGCCCTCCCGCCCAGGGTAGGCAAGAGACCCAGTACTTC
few,14,TRBJ2-7,TRBD1,TRBV5-1,CASSPGTGDYEQYF,TGCGCCAGCAGCCCCGGGACAGGGGACTACGAGCAGTACTTC
-,17,TRBJ2-1,-,TRBV4-3,CASSQESASHPSDEQFF,TGCGCCAGCAGCCAAGAATCTGCCAGTCACCCGAGCGATGAGCAGTTCTTC
-,16,TRBJ2-5,TRBD1,TRBV18,CASSPSPGQGPETQYF,TGTGCCAGCTCACCCTCACCGGGACAGGGGCCAGAGACCCAGTACTTC
many,14,TRBJ2-7,TRBD1,TRBV7-6,CASSSGTGLYEQYF,TGTGCCAGCAGCTCCGGGACAGGGCTCTACGAGCAGTACTTC
-,11,TRBJ1-1,TRBD1,TRBV29-1,CSVYRGTEAFF,TGCAGCGTTTACAGGGGGACTGAAGCTTTCTTT
few,13,TRBJ2-7,-,TRBV29-1,CSARAISSYEQYF,TGCAGCGCCCGGGCAATTAGCTCCTACGAGCAGTACTTC
few,15,TRBJ2-3,-,TRBV7-8,CASSAWKGGTDTQYF,TGTGCCAGCAGCGCCTGGAAGGGTGGGACAGATACGCAGTATTTT
few,16,TRBJ2-7,-,TRBV6-1,CASSPPGRVGFHEQYF,TGTGCCAGCAGCCCTCCCGGCCGGGTCGGGTTCCACGAGCAGTACTTC
few,18,TRBJ1-1,-,TRBV6-1,CASSPTVGGRLVNTEAFF,TGTGCCAGCAGCCCAACAGTTGGGGGGCGGTTGGTGAACACTGAAGCTTTCTTT
-,16,TRBJ1-1,-,TRBV27,CASSLFADAQLTEAFF,TGTGCCAGCAGTTTATTCGCAGACGCCCAACTCACTGAAGCTTTCTTT
-,14,TRBJ2-2,-,TRBV2,CASRSRGFTGELFF,TGTGCCAGCCGGAGCAGGGGCTTCACCGGGGAGCTGTTTTTT
few,11,TRBJ2-7,-,TRBV6-6,CASSLVNEQYF,TGTGCCAGCAGTTTGGTCAACGAGCAGTACTTC
few,15,TRBJ1-1,TRBD1,TRBV19,CASTPTGSRGTEAFF,TGTGCCAGTACCCCGACAGGGTCTCGTGGTACTGAAGCTTTCTTT
-,16,TRBJ1-6,-,TRBV10-3,CAISDDLRAVNSPLHF,TGTGCCATCAGTGACGATCTCAGGGCGGTTAATTCACCCCTCCACTTT